Sequencing of this T cell receptor beta chain was carried out in a study of early T cells in non-severe SARS-CoV-2 infection. V lost 5 bases, J lost 6 bases, and 15 bases lay in between. Germline values: CDR1 SGHDN, CDR2 FVKESK. This CDR3 has 14 amino acids. TCRdb independently ran MiXCR on the 5' RACE reads; one entry per CDR3 protein. The repertoire holds tens of thousands of distinct CDR3 sequences, with over 12% as singletons. The sample consisted of whole blood. This sequence joins TRBV14 and TRBJ2-3; no reliable D call. This receptor was obtained from an adult who was a healthcare worker with PCR-confirmed SARS-CoV-2 infection or an uninfected control (not recorded which). The CDR3 coding sequence is TGTGCCAGCAGCGTCTTCGGAGCGACTGATACGCAGTATTTT. The encoded protein is CASSVFGATDTQYF.